Listed below are T cell receptor beta chains from one sample, sequenced in a study of early T cells in non-severe SARS-CoV-2 infection. TCRdb recomputed calls from the 5' RACE reads with MiXCR, one row per CDR3 protein. The data show 15,000 to 20,000 distinct CDR3 sequences, approximately 4.7% seen once. What was sequenced was whole blood. All receptors derive from an adult who was a healthcare worker with PCR-confirmed SARS-CoV-2 infection or an uninfected control (not recorded which). Each CDR3 is given with its conserved first and last residue. The D gene is left open where the match is weak. Expanded clones get a size class; other rows say once, few or many, or leave the size out.

CASSIAEQDTQYF	NA	TRBJ2-3	many	TRBV19
CASSPGLAGGADYNEQFF	TRBD2	TRBJ2-1	many	TRBV7-8
CATSDFTGAEAFF	NA	TRBJ1-1	many	TRBV24-1
CASSLGGQDNEQFF	NA	TRBJ2-1	many	TRBV5-4
CSATGTGKLFF	NA	TRBJ1-4	medium-sized	TRBV20-1
CASSPTSGREIEQFF	TRBD2	TRBJ2-1	NA	TRBV7-3
CASSFRSGVTDTQYF	TRBD2	TRBJ2-3	few	TRBV9
CASSYSGRYTF	NA	TRBJ1-2	many	TRBV6-5
CASRDWSSYNEQFF	NA	TRBJ2-1	many	TRBV28
CASSQDGSTDTQYF	NA	TRBJ2-3	many	TRBV7-2
CATSDTGRTTYQETQYF	TRBD2	TRBJ2-5	many	TRBV24-1
CASSQDPVAGIDEKLFF	NA	TRBJ1-4	few	TRBV14
CASSRGTDRGTSSPLHF	TRBD1	TRBJ1-6	many	TRBV6-5
CSARPRTSGGGFGYNEQFF	TRBD2	TRBJ2-1	medium-sized	TRBV20-1
CSAGGRPNEQFF	TRBD2	TRBJ2-1	medium-sized	TRBV20-1
CATTPPPGDGNQPQHF	NA	TRBJ1-5	medium-sized	TRBV28
CASSLSDTQYF	NA	TRBJ2-3	few	TRBV7-9
CASTPNPPGRLGYEQYF	NA	TRBJ2-7	many	TRBV28
CASRFNTGELFF	NA	TRBJ2-2	few	TRBV6-5
CASSERVQLNTEAFF	NA	TRBJ1-1	NA	TRBV6-1
CASSLRWTPYTDTQYF	NA	TRBJ2-3	many	TRBV3-1
CSARAGGGSYNEQFF	NA	TRBJ2-1	many	TRBV20-1
CASSSRDRDEAFF	TRBD1	TRBJ1-1	many	TRBV27
CASSQRGGEQFF	NA	TRBJ2-1	few	TRBV6-5
CASTSDRTGFTGELFF	TRBD1	TRBJ2-2	many	TRBV11-2
CASSIGTASTEAFF	TRBD1	TRBJ1-1	NA	TRBV5-1
CASSWTGVMNTEAFF	TRBD1	TRBJ1-1	many	TRBV5-6
CASSETLLTKNIQYF	NA	TRBJ2-4	few	TRBV10-2